What follows are 19 T cell receptor beta chains derived from one specimen sequenced in a study of blood T cell repertoires in COVID-19. Profiled with immunoSEQ multiplex PCR; TCRdb holds only in-frame clones, not every one. This table holds roughly 230,000 clones, approximately 85% found once. Source material: peripheral blood. The receptor set was obtained from a man aged 35-49 years with acute or convalescent COVID-19.

This clone appeared once. V gene TRBV5-1 combines with J gene TRBJ1-6; 8 nucleotides line up with TRBD1. The CDR3 spans 16 residues. Germline V gene sequence: CDR1 SGHRS, CDR2 YFSETQ. V lost 4 bases to trimming and J lost 9 bases; unmatched junction nucleotides: 12. DNA for the CDR3: TGCGCCAGCAGCAAGGCGACAGGGGTAAATACTTCACCCCTCCACTTT. Translation: CASSKATGVNTSPLHF.

This chain links TRBV5-4 with TRBJ1-1; D perhaps matches TRBD1 (5 bases). The CDR3 has 16 residues. Deletions cut 3 bases from V and 4 bases from J, with 19 bases between. The V gene's germline CDR1 is SGHNT and CDR2 YYREEE (reference sequence). Here the CDR3 DNA reads TGTGCCAGCAGCTCCTCCACTCCGACAGCTCTCACTGAAGCTTTCTTT. Its protein is CASSSSTPTALTEAFF.

The rearrangement uses TRBV14 and TRBJ1-2; 11 bases fit TRBD1. This CDR3 comprises 15 residues. With 4 bases clipped from V and 4 bases from J, the junction kept 5 bases outside the gene matches. The germline CDR1 and CDR2 sequences are SGHDN and FVKESK. DNA of the CDR3: TGTGCCAGCAGCCTTGGGACAGGGGGAAGCTATGGCTACACCTTC. It specifies CASSLGTGGSYGYTF. Full variable domain (remainder filled in from reference TRBV14 and TRBJ1-2): EAGVTQFPSHSVIEKGQTVTLRCDPISGHDNLYWYRRVMGKEIKFLLHFVKESKQDESGMPNNRFLAERTGGTYSTLKVQPAELEDSGVYFCASSLGTGGSYGYTFGSGTRLTVV.

This clone was seen only a few times. The chain has TRBV2 and TRBJ1-2, with 8 bases identical to TRBD1. The V gene end was trimmed by 8 bases and the J gene end by 10 bases; junction bases not matched to a gene: 9. Germline V gives CDR1 SNHLY, CDR2 FYNNEI. There are 12 residues in the CDR3. The chain's CDR3 is CASDRTGFFYTF. CDR3 nucleotide sequence: TGTGCCAGCGATCGGACAGGGTTTTTCTACACCTTC.

This clone occurred once. The gene calls are TRBV19 and TRBJ2-5; D might be TRBD2 (5 bases). CDR1 and CDR2 (germline): LNHDA, SQIVND (reference sequence). The V end was cut by 5 bases, the J end by 2 bases, with 15 bases between. The CDR3 length is 15 residues. As DNA, the CDR3 is TGTGCCAGTAGTCGGGAAGGCCTGGGGCAAGAGACCCAGTACTTC. As protein: CASSREGLGQETQYF. Looking up the rest from reference TRBV19 and TRBJ2-5 gives the full variable domain: DGGITQSPKYLFRKEGQNVTLSCEQNLNHDAMYWYRQDPGQGLRLIYYSQIVNDFQKGDIAEGYSVSREKKESFPLTVTSAQKNPTAFYLCASSREGLGQETQYFGPGTRLLVL.

The genes are TRBV28 and TRBJ1-1; D not resolved. This CDR3 contains 14 residues. The V end lost 5 bases, the J end lost 4 bases, and 14 bases lay between the germline ends. Germline loops: CDR1 MDHEN, CDR2 SYDVKM. This CDR3 is CASSPIMEITEAFF. The CDR3 nucleotides are TGTGCCAGCAGTCCCATCATGGAGATCACTGAAGCTTTCTTT.

For this clone: The sample has other DNA sequences that encode this CDR3 too. This chain joins TRBV11-2 and TRBJ1-2, with 8 bases matching TRBD1. Germline V gene lookup returns CDR1 SGHAT and CDR2 FQNNGV. The V and J ends lost 5 bases and 4 bases, in that order; junction bases with no gene match: 3. This CDR3 has 13 residues. CDR3 DNA: TGTGCCAGCAGCCCGGACAGGGTCTATGGCTACACCTTC. Translation gives CASSPDRVYGYTF.

The rearrangement links TRBV9 to TRBJ1-2, with 7 bases identical to TRBD1. The CDR3 runs to 16 residues. Germline V gives CDR1 SGDLS, CDR2 YYNGEE. V shed 0 bases and J 8 bases; nucleotides not matched to a gene: 13. The CDR3 here is CASSVGPQGSTHGYTF. CDR3 nucleotides: TGTGCCAGCAGCGTAGGTCCACAGGGGTCTACCCACGGCTACACCTTC.

The rearrangement uses TRBV19 and TRBJ2-3, with 14 positions matching TRBD2. Per germline, CDR1 LNHDA and CDR2 SQIVND (reference sequence). CDR3 length: 16 residues. V trimming: 3 bases; J trimming: 5 bases; junction bases outside the gene matches: 4. For the CDR3, the DNA is TGTGCCAGTAGTATCACAGGGACTAGCGGGGGAGATACGCAGTATTTT. Translation: CASSITGTSGGDTQYF.

This clone was counted a few times. The CDR3 protein is CASNPGGSREQFF. The CDR3 nucleotides read TGTGCCAGCAACCCGGGGGGGAGCAGGGAGCAGTTCTTC. The V call is TRBV6-5, the J call TRBJ2-1; 8 bases match TRBD2. This CDR3 comprises 13 residues. The germline gives CDR1 MNHEY, CDR2 SVGAGI. The V and J ends lost 7 bases and 10 bases, in that order; junction bases with no gene match: 9.

The chain is built from TRBV19 and TRBJ2-3, with 9 bases that match TRBD2. V was clipped by 1 base and J by 2 bases; unmatched bases: 7. Germline lookup yields CDR1 LNHDA and CDR2 SQIVND (reference sequence). This CDR3 has 17 residues. CDR3 bases: TGTGCCAGTAGTATAGCCCGGCGGGGGGGATTCACAGATACGCAGTATTTT. Protein product: CASSIARRGGFTDTQYF.

The chain joins TRBV23-1 to TRBJ1-5, with D perhaps matching TRBD1 (6 bases). Being an ORF, TRBV23-1 has a function that is uncertain. Trimming took 6 bases from V and 7 from J, leaving 10 bases between them. The CDR3 is 12 amino acids. The CDR3 sequence: CASSLRGQPQHF. For the CDR3, the DNA is TGCGCCAGCAGCCTCAGGGGCCAGCCCCAGCATTTT.

The chain has TRBV4-1 and TRBJ1-2; 7 bases fit TRBD1. The CDR3 loop spans 13 amino acids. V shed 4 bases and J 13 bases; nucleotides not matched to a gene: 12. The germline V gene encodes CDR1 MGHRA and CDR2 YSYEKL. CDR3 protein: CASSRPDRTASTF. The CDR3, as DNA: TGCGCCAGCAGCCGGCCGGACAGGACTGCTAGCACCTTC.

This clone was seen a single time. The sample carries other DNA sequences with the same CDR3. The chain uses TRBV5-1 and TRBJ2-3; 8 nucleotides agree with TRBD2. J gave up 3 bases and V 3 bases, and 3 bases lay outside the gene matches. The CDR3 covers 14 residues. Looked up from germline, CDR1 is SGHRS and CDR2 is YFSETQ. DNA of the CDR3: TGCGCCAGCAGCTCCGGGGGGGCAACAGATACGCAGTATTTT. This translates into CASSSGGATDTQYF.

The chain has TRBV7-6 and TRBJ2-2, with no clear D. The CDR3 sequence is 13 residues long. Germline CDR1 SGHVS, CDR2 FNYEAQ. The V gene lost 8 bases and the J gene lost 8 bases, with 15 bases spanning the gap. Written as DNA, the CDR3 is TGTGCCAGCGCCCGCATTGTAGATGGGGAGCTGTTTTTT. This sequence encodes CASARIVDGELFF.

The chain has TRBV5-1 and TRBJ2-5; 12 nucleotides align to TRBD2. This CDR3 has 14 amino acids. After removal of 4 bases from V and 4 bases from J, the junction contained 2 bases not matched to a gene. From germline, CDR1 is SGHRS and CDR2 YFSETQ. The CDR3 sequence is CASSMTSGGETQYF. DNA of the CDR3: TGCGCCAGCAGCATGACTAGCGGGGGAGAGACCCAGTACTTC.

This chain uses TRBV5-4 with TRBJ1-2, with D possibly being TRBD1 (5 bases). The CDR3 contains 13 residues. Germline CDR1 is SGHNT and CDR2 is YYREEE (reference sequence). Trimming stripped 0 bases from V and 7 bases from J, with 10 bases between. Here the CDR3 reads CASSLVDTGGYTF. CDR3 in DNA: TGTGCCAGCAGCTTGGTGGACACGGGTGGCTACACCTTC.

The chain uses TRBV9 and TRBJ1-2; D might be TRBD1 (5 bases). Per the germline V gene, CDR1 is SGDLS and CDR2 is YYNGEE. Trimming took off 2 bases at V and 2 bases at J, with 10 bases between the two ends. There are 14 residues in the CDR3. CDR3 residues: CASSVGEGNYGYTF. The CDR3 DNA is TGTGCCAGCAGCGTTGGGGAGGGGAACTATGGCTACACCTTC.

Only a few counts were recorded for this clone. The rearrangement uses TRBV6-5 and TRBJ1-4; perhaps TRBD1 as D (6 bases). The CDR3 has 15 amino acids. The germline CDR1 and CDR2 sequences are MNHEY and SVGAGI. V lost 6 bases, J lost 8 bases, and 19 bases lay in between. The CDR3 region has the DNA TGTGCCAGCAGCGGTTTTTGGACAGCACAGGAAAAACTGTTTTTT. Encoded protein: CASSGFWTAQEKLFF.